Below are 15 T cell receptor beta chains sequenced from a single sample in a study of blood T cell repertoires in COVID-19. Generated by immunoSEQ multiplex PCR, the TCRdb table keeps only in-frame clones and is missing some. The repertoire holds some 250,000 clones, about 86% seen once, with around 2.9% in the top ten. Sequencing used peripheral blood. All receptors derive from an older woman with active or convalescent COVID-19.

The CDR3 DNA is TGTGCCAGCTCACCACTCCCCCATAATGAAAAACTGTTTTTT. The encoded protein is CASSPLPHNEKLFF. The rearrangement joins TRBV18 to TRBJ1-4; no firm D call. Germline values: CDR1 KGHSH, CDR2 LQKENI. This CDR3 has 14 amino acids. V was pared by 1 base and J by 4 bases, with 7 bases between. Looking up the rest from reference TRBV18 and TRBJ1-4 gives the full variable domain: NAGVMQNPRHLVRRRGQEARLRCSPMKGHSHVYWYRQLPEEGLKFMVYLQKENIIDESGMPKERFSAEFPKEGPSILRIQQVVRGDSAAYFCASSPLPHNEKLFFGSGTQLSVL.

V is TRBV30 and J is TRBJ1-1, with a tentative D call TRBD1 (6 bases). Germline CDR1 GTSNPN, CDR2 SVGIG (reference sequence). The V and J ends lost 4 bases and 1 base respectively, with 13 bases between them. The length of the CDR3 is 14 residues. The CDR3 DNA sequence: TGTGCCTGGATATATCAGGGGTGGAACACTGAAGCTTTCTTT. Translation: CAWIYQGWNTEAFF.

CDR3 sequence reads: CSASMRISGRVGDGYTF. The CDR3 bases are TGCAGTGCTAGTATGAGGATCTCAGGGAGGGTTGGGGATGGCTACACCTTC. The chain is built from TRBV20-1 and TRBJ1-2, with D tentatively TRBD1 (5 bases). The germline gives CDR1 DFQATT, CDR2 SNEGSKA (reference sequence). Trimming shortened V by 3 bases and J by 6 bases, and 26 bases separated the two germline ends. The CDR3 is 17 amino acids.

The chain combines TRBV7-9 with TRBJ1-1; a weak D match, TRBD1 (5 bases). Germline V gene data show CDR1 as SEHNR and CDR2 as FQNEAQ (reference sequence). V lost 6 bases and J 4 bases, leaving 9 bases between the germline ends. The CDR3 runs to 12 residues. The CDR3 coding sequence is TGTGCCAGCAGGAGCAGGGTCACTGAAGCTTTCTTT. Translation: CASRSRVTEAFF. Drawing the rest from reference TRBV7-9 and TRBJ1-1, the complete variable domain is DTGVSQNPRHKITKRGQNVTFRCDPISEHNRLYWYRQTLGQGPEFLTYFQNEAQLEKSRLLSDRFSAERPKGSFSTLEIQRTEQGDSAMYLCASRSRVTEAFFGQGTRLTVV.

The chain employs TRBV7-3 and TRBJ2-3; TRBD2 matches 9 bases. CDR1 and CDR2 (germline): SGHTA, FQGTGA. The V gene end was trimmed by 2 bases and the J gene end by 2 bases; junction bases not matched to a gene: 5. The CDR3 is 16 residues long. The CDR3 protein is CASSLRPSGTTDTQYF. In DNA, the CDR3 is TGTGCCAGCAGCTTACGGCCTAGCGGGACCACAGATACGCAGTATTTT. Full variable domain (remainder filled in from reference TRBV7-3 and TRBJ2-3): GAGVSQTPSNKVTEKGKYVELRCDPISGHTALYWYRQSLGQGPEFLIYFQGTGAADDSGLPNDRFFAVRPEGSVSTLKIQRTERGDSAVYLCASSLRPSGTTDTQYFGPGTRLTVL.

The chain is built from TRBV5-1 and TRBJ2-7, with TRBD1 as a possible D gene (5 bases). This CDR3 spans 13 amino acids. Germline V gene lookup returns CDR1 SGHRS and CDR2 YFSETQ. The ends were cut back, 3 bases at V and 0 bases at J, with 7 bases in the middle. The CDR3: CASSSDSSYEQYF. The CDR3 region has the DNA TGCGCCAGCAGCTCCGACAGCTCCTACGAGCAGTACTTC.

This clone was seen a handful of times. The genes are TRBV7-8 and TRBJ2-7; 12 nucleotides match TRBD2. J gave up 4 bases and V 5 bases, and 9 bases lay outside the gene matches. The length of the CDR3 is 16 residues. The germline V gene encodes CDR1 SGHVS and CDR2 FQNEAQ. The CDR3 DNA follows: TGTGCCAGCAGCCGAGGAGGGGGGACTAGCGGGTACGAGCAGTACTTC. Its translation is CASSRGGGTSGYEQYF.

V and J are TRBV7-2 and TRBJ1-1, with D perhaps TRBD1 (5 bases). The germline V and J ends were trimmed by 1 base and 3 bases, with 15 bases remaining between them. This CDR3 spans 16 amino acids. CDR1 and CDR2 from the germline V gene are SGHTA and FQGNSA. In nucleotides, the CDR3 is TGTGCCAGCAGCTTAGTTAGTACAGCGGGGGACACTGAAGCTTTCTTT. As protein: CASSLVSTAGDTEAFF.

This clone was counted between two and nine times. CDR3 sequence reads: CASSARGVDSGNQPQHF. As DNA, the CDR3 is TGTGCCAGCAGTGCCAGGGGGGTAGACTCGGGCAATCAGCCCCAGCATTTT. V usage is TRBV2 and J usage is TRBJ1-5; 7 bases align to TRBD1. From germline, CDR1 is SNHLY and CDR2 FYNNEI. The ends lost 4 bases at V and 2 bases at J; junction bases unmatched: 11. The CDR3 totals 17 residues.

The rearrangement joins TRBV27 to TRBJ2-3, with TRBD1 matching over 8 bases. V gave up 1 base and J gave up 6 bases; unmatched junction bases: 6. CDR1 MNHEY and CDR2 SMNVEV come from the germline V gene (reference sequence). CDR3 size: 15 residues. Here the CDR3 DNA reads TGTGCCAGCAGTTTATACAGGGGGTCGGTGGATACGCAGTATTTT. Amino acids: CASSLYRGSVDTQYF.

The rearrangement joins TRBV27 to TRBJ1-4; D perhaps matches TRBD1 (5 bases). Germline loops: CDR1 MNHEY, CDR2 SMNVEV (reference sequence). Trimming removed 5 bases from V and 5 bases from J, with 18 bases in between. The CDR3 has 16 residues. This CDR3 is CASSLFGGGGNEKLFF. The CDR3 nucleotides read TGTGCCAGCAGTCTCTTCGGCGGGGGGGGGAATGAAAAACTGTTTTTT.

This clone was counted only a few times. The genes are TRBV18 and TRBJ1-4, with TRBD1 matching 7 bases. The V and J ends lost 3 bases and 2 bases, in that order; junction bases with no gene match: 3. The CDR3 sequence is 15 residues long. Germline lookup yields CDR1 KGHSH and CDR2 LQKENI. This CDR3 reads CASSPLTGTNEKLFF. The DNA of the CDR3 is TGTGCCAGCTCACCCCTGACAGGGACTAATGAAAAACTGTTTTTT.

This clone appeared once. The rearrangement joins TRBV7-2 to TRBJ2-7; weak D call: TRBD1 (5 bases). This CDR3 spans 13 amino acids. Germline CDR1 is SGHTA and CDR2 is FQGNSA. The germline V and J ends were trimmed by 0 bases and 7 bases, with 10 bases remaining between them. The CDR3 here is CASSLALGVEQYF. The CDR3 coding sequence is TGTGCCAGCAGCTTAGCGTTAGGGGTAGAGCAGTACTTC.

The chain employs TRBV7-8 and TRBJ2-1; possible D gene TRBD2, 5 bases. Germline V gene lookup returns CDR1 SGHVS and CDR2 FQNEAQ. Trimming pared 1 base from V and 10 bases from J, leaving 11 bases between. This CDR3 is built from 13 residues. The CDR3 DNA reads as TGTGCCAGCAGCTTAGGTGGAAGCGGAGAGCAGTTCTTC. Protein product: CASSLGGSGEQFF. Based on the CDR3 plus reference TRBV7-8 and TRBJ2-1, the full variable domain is GAGVSQSPRYKVAKRGQDVALRCDPISGHVSLFWYQQALGQGPEFLTYFQNEAQLDKSGLPSDRFFAERPEGSVSTLKIQRTQQEDSAVYLCASSLGGSGEQFFGPGTRLTVL.

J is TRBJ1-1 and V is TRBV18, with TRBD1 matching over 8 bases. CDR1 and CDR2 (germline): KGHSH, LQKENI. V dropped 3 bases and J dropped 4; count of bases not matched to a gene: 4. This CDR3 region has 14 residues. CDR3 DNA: TGTGCCAGCTCACCCCCGGACAGGGCCACTGAAGCTTTCTTT. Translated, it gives CASSPPDRATEAFF. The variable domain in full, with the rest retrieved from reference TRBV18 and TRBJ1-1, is NAGVMQNPRHLVRRRGQEARLRCSPMKGHSHVYWYRQLPEEGLKFMVYLQKENIIDESGMPKERFSAEFPKEGPSILRIQQVVRGDSAAYFCASSPPDRATEAFFGQGTRLTVV.